Below, 17 T cell receptor beta chains from the same sample are listed, as sequenced in a study of blood T cells in healthy people across ages. PCR was performed a second time for about 7 to 12 cycles using a sample-barcoded 5' primer and a J-beta primer mix. MiXCR, applied by TCRdb to the 5' RACE reads, yields one record per CDR3 protein. Of some 930,000 distinct CDR3 sequences listed, about 29% are singletons. This same sample was also taken into another study, of T cells of mothers and their children.

Sequencing was performed on blood. Every receptor here comes from a woman between 35 and 50 years old in good health.

The chain carries TRBV5-1 and TRBJ2-1; 13 bases line up with TRBD2. The CDR3 runs to 19 residues. The V gene's germline CDR1 is SGHRS and CDR2 YFSETQ. The V gene end was trimmed by 0 bases and the J gene end by 8 bases; junction bases not matched to a gene: 14. The CDR3 loop reads CASSLGTSGGASLCDEQFF. CDR3 DNA sequence: TGCGCCAGCAGCTTGGGGACTAGCGGGGGAGCCTCTTTATGTGATGAGCAGTTCTTC.

This sequence joins TRBV2 and TRBJ1-1; 7 bases agree with TRBD1. The V gene's germline CDR1 is SNHLY and CDR2 FYNNEI. The CDR3 is 15 amino acids. The V segment lost 6 bases and the J segment 4 bases; nucleotides outside the gene matches: 11. The DNA for the CDR3 is TGTGCCAGCAGAGCACAGGGGAGCAGTTTCACTGAAGCTTTCTTT. Its protein product is CASRAQGSSFTEAFF.

The V gene is TRBV4-1, the J gene TRBJ2-4, with a tentative D call TRBD2 (5 bases). The J call may be wrong; the DNA end is better matched by TRBJ2-7. CDR1 is MGHRA and CDR2 is YSYEKL in the germline V gene. The CDR3 is 15 amino acids. The CDR3 is CASSQEASNPYEQYF. CDR3 sequence (DNA): TGCGCCAGCAGCCAAGAAGCTAGCAACCCCTACGAGCAGTACTTC.

This chain joins TRBV6-1 and TRBJ1-1; possibly TRBD1 for D (5 bases). The CDR3 is 14 residues long. V was shortened by 7 bases and J by 4 bases, with 16 bases between the two germline ends. Looked up from germline, CDR1 is MNHNS and CDR2 is SASEGT. The DNA of the CDR3 is TGTGCCAGCATGGCGGGGGTATGGGCCACTGAAGCTTTCTTT. Translating it yields CASMAGVWATEAFF.

The V call is TRBV5-1, the J call TRBJ1-6, with TRBD1 identical over 9 bases. Germline V CDR1 and CDR2: SGHRS, YFSETQ. V was clipped by 4 bases and J by 4 bases; unmatched bases: 3. The CDR3 sequence is 15 residues long. CDR3: CASSRTGEYNSPLHF. CDR3 coding DNA: TGCGCCAGCAGCAGGACAGGGGAGTATAATTCACCCCTCCACTTT. The full variable domain, in which reference TRBV5-1 and TRBJ1-6 provide the parts outside the CDR3, is KAGVTQTPRYLIKTRGQQVTLSCSPISGHRSVSWYQQTPGQGLQFLFEYFSETQRNKGNFPGRFSGRQFSNSRSEMNVSTLELGDSALYLCASSRTGEYNSPLHFGNGTRLTVT.

The gene calls are TRBV21-1 and TRBJ2-1; TRBD2 is the table's D call, not checked against the DNA. TRBV21-1 is recorded as a pseudogene. The CDR3 totals 16 residues. The CDR3 DNA is TGTGCCAGCAGCATTAAACACCTAGCGACCTACAATGAGCAGTTCTTC. As protein: CASSIKHLATYNEQFF.

This clonotype turned up a few times. The rearrangement uses TRBV6-5 and TRBJ2-7; TRBD1 aligns across 10 bases. This CDR3 is built from 16 residues. J gave up 4 bases and V 2 bases, and 8 bases lay outside the gene matches. From germline, CDR1 is MNHEY and CDR2 SVGAGI. The CDR3 DNA is TGTGCCAGCAGTTACCCCCGCCGGACAGGGGGTTACGAGCAGTACTTC. Translating gives CASSYPRRTGGYEQYF.

The V and J genes are TRBV10-3 and TRBJ2-7; tentatively, D is TRBD1 (7 bases). The germline V gene has CDR1 ENHRY and CDR2 SYGVKD. Trimming left V 6 bases short and J 6 bases short, with 15 bases between. The CDR3 consists of 13 residues. This CDR3 is CAIRDLQGGEQYF. CDR3 nucleotides: TGTGCCATCAGGGATCTCCAGGGGGGCGAGCAGTACTTC.

This rearrangement joins TRBV20-1 to TRBJ1-1; the D gene is possibly TRBD1 (6 bases). The germline gives CDR1 DFQATT, CDR2 SNEGSKA (reference sequence). The CDR3 length is 14 residues. The germline V and J ends were trimmed by 7 bases and 4 bases, with 19 bases remaining between them. The CDR3 DNA follows: TGCAGTGTCGGTGGGGGCAAGGGGCGCACTGAAGCTTTCTTT. It is translated as CSVGGGKGRTEAFF.

The rearrangement uses TRBV5-1 and TRBJ2-1; 10 bases fit TRBD1. Germline V gene lookup returns CDR1 SGHRS and CDR2 YFSETQ. CDR3 length: 15 amino acids. V lost 3 bases to trimming and J lost 5 bases; unmatched junction nucleotides: 5. The CDR3 nucleotides are TGCGCCAGCAGCTCGGGACAGGGGCCTAACAATGAGCAGTTCTTC. Translated, it gives CASSSGQGPNNEQFF.

The chain uses TRBV19 and TRBJ1-1; tentative D call: TRBD1 (6 bases). Trimming pared 3 bases from V and 0 bases from J, leaving 11 bases between. The CDR3 consists of 15 residues. CDR1 and CDR2 from the germline V gene are LNHDA and SQIVND (reference sequence). CDR3 DNA: TGTGCCAGTAGTATTCTACAGGGAATGAACACTGAAGCTTTCTTT. Residues: CASSILQGMNTEAFF.

V and J are TRBV6-6 and TRBJ1-4, with 9 bases that match TRBD1. Unmatched junction bases numbered 11, after V lost 7 bases and J lost 8 bases. This CDR3 contains 15 residues. Germline V gene sequence: CDR1 MNHNY, CDR2 SVGAGI (reference sequence). In DNA, the CDR3 is TGTGCCAGCACCCTGGGGGGGACAGGGCCCGAAAAACTGTTTTTT. It is translated as CASTLGGTGPEKLFF.

This clonotype was counted at least ten times. The chain couples TRBV12-3 or TRBV12-4 to TRBJ1-5, with 8 bases matching TRBD1. The ends lost 6 bases at V and 0 bases at J; junction bases unmatched: 4. This CDR3 comprises 15 residues. This chain's CDR3 is CASSSGQGSNQPQHF. CDR3 nucleotide sequence: TGTGCCAGCAGCTCCGGACAGGGTAGCAATCAGCCCCAGCATTTT.

This clonotype occurred a few times. The chain couples TRBV3-1 to TRBJ2-3; TRBD2 aligns across 7 bases. Germline CDR1 and CDR2: LGHDT and YNNKEL (reference sequence). Germline trimming cut 4 bases from V and 0 bases from J; bases unmatched to any gene: 7. This CDR3 has 16 amino acids. The CDR3 DNA follows: TGTGCCAGCAGCCCAAAGACTAGCCCGAGCACAGATACGCAGTATTTT. As protein: CASSPKTSPSTDTQYF.

This rearrangement joins TRBV29-1 to TRBJ1-2, with D unclear. CDR1 is SQVTM, CDR2 ANQGSEA, per germline. V lost 4 bases and J 6 bases, leaving 12 bases between the germline ends. The CDR3 runs to 12 residues. Written as DNA, the CDR3 is TGCAGCGTTGTTTTCTCTGGCGATGGCTACACCTTC. Its protein is CSVVFSGDGYTF.

With regard to this clonotype: With a much larger clone just one base away, this may be a read error. This chain connects TRBV3-1 to TRBJ1-6; D is possibly TRBD1 (6 bases). Germline CDR1 is LGHDT and CDR2 is YNNKEL (reference sequence). This CDR3 is 14 amino acids long. Here the CDR3 DNA reads TGTGCCAACAGCCAAGGTGGACAGAATTCACCCCTCCACTTT. Translated: CANSQGGQNSPLHF.

The sample holds a few counts of this clonotype. CDR3 protein: CASSSAGVGGKGETQYF. The DNA for the CDR3 is TGTGCCAGCAGTTCCGCCGGGGTCGGGGGGAAAGGGGAGACCCAGTACTTC. The chain links TRBV28 to TRBJ2-5; 7 bases fit TRBD2. CDR3 length: 17 residues. The V gene's germline CDR1 is MDHEN and CDR2 SYDVKM. Trimming removed 4 bases from V and 5 bases from J; junction bases left unmatched: 16.